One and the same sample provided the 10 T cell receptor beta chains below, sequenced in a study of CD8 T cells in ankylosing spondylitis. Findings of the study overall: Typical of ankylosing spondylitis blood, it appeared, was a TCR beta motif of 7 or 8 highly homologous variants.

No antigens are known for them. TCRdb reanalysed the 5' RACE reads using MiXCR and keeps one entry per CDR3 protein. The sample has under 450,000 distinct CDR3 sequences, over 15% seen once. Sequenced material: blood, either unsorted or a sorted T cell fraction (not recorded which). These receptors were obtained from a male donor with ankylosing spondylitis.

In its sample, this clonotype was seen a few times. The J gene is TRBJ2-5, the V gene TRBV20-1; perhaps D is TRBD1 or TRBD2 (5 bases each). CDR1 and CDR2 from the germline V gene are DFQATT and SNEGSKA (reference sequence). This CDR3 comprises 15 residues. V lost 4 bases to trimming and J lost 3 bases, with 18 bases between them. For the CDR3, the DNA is TGCAGTGCTATTGGATTGAGGGGAAGGGAAGAGACCCAGTACTTC. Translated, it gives CSAIGLRGREETQYF.

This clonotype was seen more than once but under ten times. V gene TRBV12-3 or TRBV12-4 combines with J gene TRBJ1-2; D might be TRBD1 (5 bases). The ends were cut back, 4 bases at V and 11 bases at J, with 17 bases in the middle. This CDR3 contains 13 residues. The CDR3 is CASSYGEPGGYTF. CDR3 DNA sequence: TGTGCCAGCAGTTACGGAGAACCTGGGGGTTACACCTTC.

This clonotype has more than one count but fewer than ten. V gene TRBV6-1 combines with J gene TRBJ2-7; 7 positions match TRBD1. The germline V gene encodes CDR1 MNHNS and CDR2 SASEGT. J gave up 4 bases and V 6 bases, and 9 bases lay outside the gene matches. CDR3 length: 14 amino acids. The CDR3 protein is CASSGTDARYEQYF. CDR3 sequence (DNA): TGTGCCAGCAGCGGGACAGACGCCAGGTACGAGCAGTACTTC.

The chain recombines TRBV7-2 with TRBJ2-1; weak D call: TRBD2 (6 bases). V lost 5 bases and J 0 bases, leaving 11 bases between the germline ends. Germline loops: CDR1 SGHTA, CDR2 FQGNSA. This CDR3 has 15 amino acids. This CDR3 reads CASSRGLTSYNEQFF. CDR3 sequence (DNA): TGTGCCAGCAGCCGCGGACTAACCTCCTACAATGAGCAGTTCTTC.

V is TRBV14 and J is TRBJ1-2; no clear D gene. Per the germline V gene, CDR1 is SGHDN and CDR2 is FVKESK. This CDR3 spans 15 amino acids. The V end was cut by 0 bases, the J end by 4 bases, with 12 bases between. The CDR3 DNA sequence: TGTGCCAGCAGCCAAGAAGAGGGCCGGGGCTATGGCTACACCTTC. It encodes CASSQEEGRGYGYTF.

CDR3 amino acids: CASSDSEGVGAGYTF. CDR3 in DNA: TGTGCCAGCAGCGACTCCGAGGGAGTTGGGGCTGGCTACACCTTC. The chain couples TRBV5-6 to TRBJ1-2; TRBD1 might be the D (5 bases). V was trimmed by 4 bases and J by 7 bases, leaving 20 bases between them. Germline loops: CDR1 SGHDT, CDR2 YYEEEE. CDR3 size: 15 residues.

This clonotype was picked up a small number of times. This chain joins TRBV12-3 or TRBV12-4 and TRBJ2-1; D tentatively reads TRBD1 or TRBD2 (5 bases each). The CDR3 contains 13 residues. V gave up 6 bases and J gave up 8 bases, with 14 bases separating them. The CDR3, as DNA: TGTGCCAGCAGCCTTCACCGGGGCTATGAGCAGTTCTTC. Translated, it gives CASSLHRGYEQFF.

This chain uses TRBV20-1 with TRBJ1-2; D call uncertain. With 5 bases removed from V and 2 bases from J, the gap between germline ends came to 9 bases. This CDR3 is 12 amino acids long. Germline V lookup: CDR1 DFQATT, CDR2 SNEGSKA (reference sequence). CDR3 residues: CSAETENYGYTF. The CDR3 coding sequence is TGCAGTGCTGAAACAGAGAACTATGGCTACACCTTC.

The chain's CDR3 is CASMGRAYGYTF. The CDR3 DNA is TGTGCCAGCATGGGCAGGGCCTATGGCTACACCTTC. The chain links TRBV7-9 to TRBJ1-2, with a possible D match to TRBD1 (5 bases). CDR3 size: 12 residues. The germline V and J ends were trimmed by 7 bases and 4 bases, with 10 bases remaining between them. The germline gives CDR1 SEHNR, CDR2 FQNEAQ (reference sequence).

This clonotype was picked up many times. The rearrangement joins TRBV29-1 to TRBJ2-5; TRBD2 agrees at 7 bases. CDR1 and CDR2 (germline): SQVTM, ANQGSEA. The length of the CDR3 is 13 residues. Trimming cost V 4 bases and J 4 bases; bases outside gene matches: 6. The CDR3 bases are TGCAGCGTTGGCCTCGGGGGGTCAGAGACCCAGTACTTC. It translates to CSVGLGGSETQYF.